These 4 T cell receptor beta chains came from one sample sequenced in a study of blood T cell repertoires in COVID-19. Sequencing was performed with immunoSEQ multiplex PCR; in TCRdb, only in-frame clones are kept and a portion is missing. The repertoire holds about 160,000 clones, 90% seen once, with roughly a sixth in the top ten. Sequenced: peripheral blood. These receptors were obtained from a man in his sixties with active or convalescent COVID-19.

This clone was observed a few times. The CDR3 protein is CASSVYSLAVPGGSGNSPLHF. CDR3 in DNA: TGTGCCAGCAGCGTTTATTCACTTGCAGTACCAGGGGGCTCTGGTAATTCACCCCTCCACTTT. This rearrangement joins TRBV9 to TRBJ1-6, with TRBD1 matching 8 bases. The CDR3 is 21 amino acids. The V gene's germline CDR1 is SGDLS and CDR2 YYNGEE. The trim removed 2 bases at V and 6 bases at J, leaving 22 bases unmatched.

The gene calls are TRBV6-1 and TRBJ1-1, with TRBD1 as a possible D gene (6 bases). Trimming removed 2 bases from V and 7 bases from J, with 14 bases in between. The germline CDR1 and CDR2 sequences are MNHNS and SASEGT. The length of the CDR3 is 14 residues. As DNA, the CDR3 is TGTGCCAGCAGTGAATGGGGGGGAGGGGGTGAAGCTTTCTTT. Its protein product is CASSEWGGGGEAFF.

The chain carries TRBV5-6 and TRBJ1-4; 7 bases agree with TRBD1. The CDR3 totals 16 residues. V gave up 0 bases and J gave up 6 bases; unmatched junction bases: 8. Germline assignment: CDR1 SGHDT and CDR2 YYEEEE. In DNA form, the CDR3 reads TGTGCCAGCAGCTTGGCCCACTCAGGGGGTCATGAAAAACTGTTTTTT. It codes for CASSLAHSGGHEKLFF.

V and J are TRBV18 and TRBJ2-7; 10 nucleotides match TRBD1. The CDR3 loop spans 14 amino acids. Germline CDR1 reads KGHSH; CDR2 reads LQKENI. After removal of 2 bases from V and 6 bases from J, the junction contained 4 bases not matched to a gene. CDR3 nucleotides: TGTGCCAGCTCACCAGGACAGGGGGTCCGCGAGCAGTACTTC. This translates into CASSPGQGVREQYF.